This TCR beta chain was identified during a study of blood T cell repertoires in COVID-19. Across the whole study: The analysed material was cDNA or gDNA that came from T cells, B-cell-depleted T cells, or PBMCs.

This table comes from immunoSEQ multiplex PCR, and its TCRdb copy is limited to in-frame clones, with some not included. The table shows over 200,000 clones, with roughly 87% occurring only once. CDR1 and CDR2 from the germline V gene are SGHAT and FQNNGV. The CDR3 runs 15 residues. V dropped 5 bases and J dropped 6; count of bases not matched to a gene: 6. Sample: PBMCs or T cells enriched from blood (not recorded which). This receptor was obtained from a man younger than 35 with acute COVID-19. The gene calls are TRBV11-2 and TRBJ2-2; 10 bases line up with TRBD1. Here the CDR3 DNA reads TGTGCCAGCAGCCCCGGGACAGGGGTGGCCGGGGAGCTGTTTTTT. It translates to CASSPGTGVAGELFF.